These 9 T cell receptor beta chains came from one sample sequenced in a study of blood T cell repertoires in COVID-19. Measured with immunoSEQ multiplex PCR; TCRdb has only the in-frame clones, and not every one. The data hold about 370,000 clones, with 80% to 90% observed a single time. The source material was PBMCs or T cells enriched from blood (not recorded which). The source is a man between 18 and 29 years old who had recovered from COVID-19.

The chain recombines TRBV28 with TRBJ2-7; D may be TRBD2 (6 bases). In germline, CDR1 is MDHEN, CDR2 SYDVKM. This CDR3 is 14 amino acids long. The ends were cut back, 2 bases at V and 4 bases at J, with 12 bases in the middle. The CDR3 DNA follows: TGTGCCAGCAGTTTAGCGGGACGAGGGTACGAGCAGTACTTC. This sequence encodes CASSLAGRGYEQYF.

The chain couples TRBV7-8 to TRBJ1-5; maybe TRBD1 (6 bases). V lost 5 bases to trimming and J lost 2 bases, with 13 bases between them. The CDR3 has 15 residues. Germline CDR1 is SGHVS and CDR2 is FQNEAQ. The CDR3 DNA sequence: TGTGCCAGCAGCGTAGGACAGCATCGCAATCAGCCCCAGCATTTT. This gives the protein CASSVGQHRNQPQHF.

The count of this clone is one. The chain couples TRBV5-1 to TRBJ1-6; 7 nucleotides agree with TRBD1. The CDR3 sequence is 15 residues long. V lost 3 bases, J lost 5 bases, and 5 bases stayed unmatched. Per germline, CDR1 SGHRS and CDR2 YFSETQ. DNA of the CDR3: TGCGCCAGCAGCTCCCGGGACAGCGATAATTCACCCCTCCACTTT. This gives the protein CASSSRDSDNSPLHF.

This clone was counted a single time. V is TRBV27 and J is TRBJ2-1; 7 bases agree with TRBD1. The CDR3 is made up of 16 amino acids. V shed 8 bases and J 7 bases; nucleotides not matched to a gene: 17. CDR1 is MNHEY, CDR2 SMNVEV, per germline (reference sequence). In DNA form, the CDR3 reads TGTGCCAGCGAGAACACTCCCTACAGGGGAGTGAATGAGCAGTTCTTC. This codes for CASENTPYRGVNEQFF.

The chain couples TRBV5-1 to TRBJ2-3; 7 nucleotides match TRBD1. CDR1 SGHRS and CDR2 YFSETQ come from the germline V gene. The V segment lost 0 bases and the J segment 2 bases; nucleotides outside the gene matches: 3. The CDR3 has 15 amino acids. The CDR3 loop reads CASSLVGGYTDTQYF. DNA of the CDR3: TGCGCCAGCAGCTTGGTAGGGGGCTACACAGATACGCAGTATTTT.

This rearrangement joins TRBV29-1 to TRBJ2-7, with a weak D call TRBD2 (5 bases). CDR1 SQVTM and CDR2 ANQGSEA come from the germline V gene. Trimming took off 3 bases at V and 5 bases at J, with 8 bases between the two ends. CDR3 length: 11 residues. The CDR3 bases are TGCAGCGTTGAGGGGAGCCACGAGCAGTACTTC. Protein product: CSVEGSHEQYF.

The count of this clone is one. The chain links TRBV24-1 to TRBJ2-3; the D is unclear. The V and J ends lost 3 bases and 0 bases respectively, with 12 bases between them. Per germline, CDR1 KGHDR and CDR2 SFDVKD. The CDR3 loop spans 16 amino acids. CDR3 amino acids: CATSDPRSSSTDTQYF. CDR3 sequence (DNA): TGTGCCACCAGTGATCCCAGGTCATCTAGCACAGATACGCAGTATTTT.

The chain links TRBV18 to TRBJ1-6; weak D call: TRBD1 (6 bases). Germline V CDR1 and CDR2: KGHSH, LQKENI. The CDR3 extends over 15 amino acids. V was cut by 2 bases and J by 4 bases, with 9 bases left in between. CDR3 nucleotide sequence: TGTGCCAGCTCACCAAGCCAGGGGTATAATTCACCCCTCCACTTT. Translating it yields CASSPSQGYNSPLHF.

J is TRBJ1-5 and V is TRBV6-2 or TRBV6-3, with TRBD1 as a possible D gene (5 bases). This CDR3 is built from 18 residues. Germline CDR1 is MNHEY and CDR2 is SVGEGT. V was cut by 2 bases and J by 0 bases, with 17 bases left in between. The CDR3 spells CASSYPIKSRDSNQPQHF. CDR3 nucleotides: TGTGCCAGCAGTTACCCGATTAAATCCAGGGATAGCAATCAGCCCCAGCATTTT.